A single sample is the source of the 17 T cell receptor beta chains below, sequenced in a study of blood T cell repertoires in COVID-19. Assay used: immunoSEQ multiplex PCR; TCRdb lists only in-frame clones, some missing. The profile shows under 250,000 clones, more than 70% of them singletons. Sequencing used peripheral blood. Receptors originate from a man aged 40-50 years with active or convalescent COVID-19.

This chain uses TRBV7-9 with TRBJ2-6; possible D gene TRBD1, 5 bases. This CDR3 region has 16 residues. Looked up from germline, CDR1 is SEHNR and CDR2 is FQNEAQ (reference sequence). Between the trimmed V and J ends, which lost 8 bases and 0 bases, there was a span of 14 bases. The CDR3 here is CASGQWGYSGANVLTF. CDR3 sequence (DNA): TGTGCCAGCGGGCAATGGGGCTACTCTGGGGCCAACGTCCTGACTTTC.

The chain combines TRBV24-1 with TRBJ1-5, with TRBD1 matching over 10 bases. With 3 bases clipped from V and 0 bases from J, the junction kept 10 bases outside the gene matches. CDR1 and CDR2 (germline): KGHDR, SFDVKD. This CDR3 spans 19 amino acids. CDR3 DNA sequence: TGTGCCACCAGTGATCTCCGGGACAGGGGCCTTTATAGCAATCAGCCCCAGCATTTT. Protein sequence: CATSDLRDRGLYSNQPQHF.

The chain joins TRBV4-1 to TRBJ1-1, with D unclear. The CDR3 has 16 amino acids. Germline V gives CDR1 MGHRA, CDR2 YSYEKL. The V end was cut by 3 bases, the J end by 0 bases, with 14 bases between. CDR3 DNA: TGCGCCAGCAGCCAGTGGACGGGGATTATGAACACTGAAGCTTTCTTT. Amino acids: CASSQWTGIMNTEAFF.

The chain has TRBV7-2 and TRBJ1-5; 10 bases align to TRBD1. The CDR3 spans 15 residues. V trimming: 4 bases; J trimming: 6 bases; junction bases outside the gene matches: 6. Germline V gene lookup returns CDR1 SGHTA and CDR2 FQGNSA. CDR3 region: CASSSRGTGVQPQHF. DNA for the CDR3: TGTGCCAGCAGCTCCCGAGGGACAGGGGTTCAGCCCCAGCATTTT. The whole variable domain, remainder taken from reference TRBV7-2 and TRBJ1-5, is GAGVSQSPSNKVTEKGKDVELRCDPISGHTALYWYRQSLGQGLEFLIYFQGNSAPDKSGLPSDRFSAERTGGSVSTLTIQRTQQEDSAVYLCASSSRGTGVQPQHFGDGTRLSIL.

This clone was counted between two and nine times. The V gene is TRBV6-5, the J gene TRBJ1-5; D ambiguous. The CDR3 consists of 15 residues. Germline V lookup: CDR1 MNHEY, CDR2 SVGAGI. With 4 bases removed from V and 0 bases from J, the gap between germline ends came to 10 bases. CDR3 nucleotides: TGTGCCAGCAGTTCCGACTATATTAGCAATCAGCCCCAGCATTTT. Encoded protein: CASSSDYISNQPQHF.

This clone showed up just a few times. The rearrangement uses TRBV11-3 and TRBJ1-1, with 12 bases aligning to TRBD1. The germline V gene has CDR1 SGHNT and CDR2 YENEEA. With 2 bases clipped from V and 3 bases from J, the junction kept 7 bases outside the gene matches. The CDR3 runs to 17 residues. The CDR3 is CASSLWGTGGGYTEAFF. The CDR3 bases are TGTGCCAGCAGCTTATGGGGGACAGGGGGCGGTTACACTGAAGCTTTCTTT.

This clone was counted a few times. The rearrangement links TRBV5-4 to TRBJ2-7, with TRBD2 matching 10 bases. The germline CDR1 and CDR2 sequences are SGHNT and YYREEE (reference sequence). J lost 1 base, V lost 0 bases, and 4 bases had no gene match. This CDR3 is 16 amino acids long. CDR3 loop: CASSLGSGGLSYEQYF. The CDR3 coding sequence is TGTGCCAGCAGCTTGGGTAGCGGGGGGTTGTCCTACGAGCAGTACTTC.

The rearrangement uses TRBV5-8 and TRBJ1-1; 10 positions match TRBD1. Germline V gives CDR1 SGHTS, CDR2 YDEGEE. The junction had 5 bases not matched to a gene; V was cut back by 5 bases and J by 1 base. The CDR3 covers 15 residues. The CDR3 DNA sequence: TGTGCCAGCAGGTCGACAGGGGGCTGGAACACTGAAGCTTTCTTT. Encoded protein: CASRSTGGWNTEAFF.

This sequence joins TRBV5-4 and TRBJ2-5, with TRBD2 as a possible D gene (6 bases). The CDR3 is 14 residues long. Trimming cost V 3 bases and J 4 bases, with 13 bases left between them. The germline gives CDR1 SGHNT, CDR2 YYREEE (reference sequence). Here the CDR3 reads CASSSGTFRETQYF. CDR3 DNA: TGTGCCAGCAGCTCTGGGACTTTTCGAGAGACCCAGTACTTC.

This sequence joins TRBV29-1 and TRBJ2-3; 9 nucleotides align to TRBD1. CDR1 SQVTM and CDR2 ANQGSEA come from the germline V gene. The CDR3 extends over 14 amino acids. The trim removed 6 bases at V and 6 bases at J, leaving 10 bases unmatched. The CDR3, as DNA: TGCAGCGTACACACAGGGGGCTTTTCTGATACGCAGTATTTT. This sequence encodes CSVHTGGFSDTQYF.

The DNA for the CDR3 is TGTGCCAGTAGTACCTACCCGAATGGACTTCTCAACTATGGCTACACCTTC. Translation gives CASSTYPNGLLNYGYTF. The chain carries TRBV19 and TRBJ1-2; D unresolved. V was cut by 4 bases and J by 2 bases, with 20 bases left in between. The CDR3 covers 17 residues. The germline V gene has CDR1 LNHDA and CDR2 SQIVND (reference sequence).

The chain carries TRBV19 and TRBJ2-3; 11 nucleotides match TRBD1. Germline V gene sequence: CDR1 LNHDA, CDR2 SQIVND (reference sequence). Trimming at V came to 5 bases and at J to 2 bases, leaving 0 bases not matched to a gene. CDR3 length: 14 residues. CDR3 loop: CASSGQGATDTQYF. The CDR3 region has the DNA TGTGCCAGTAGTGGACAGGGGGCCACAGATACGCAGTATTTT.

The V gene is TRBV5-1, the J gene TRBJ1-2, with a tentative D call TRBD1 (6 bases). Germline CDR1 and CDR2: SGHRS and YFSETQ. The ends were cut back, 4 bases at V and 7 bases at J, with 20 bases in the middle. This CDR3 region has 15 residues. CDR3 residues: CASSPSGTPGGGYTF. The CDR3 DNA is TGCGCCAGCAGCCCATCCGGGACACCTGGGGGTGGCTACACCTTC.

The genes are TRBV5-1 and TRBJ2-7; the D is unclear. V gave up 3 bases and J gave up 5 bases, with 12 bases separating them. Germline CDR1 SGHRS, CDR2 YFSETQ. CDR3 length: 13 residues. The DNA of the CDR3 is TGCGCCAGCAGCTCACTACCACCTGACGAGCAGTACTTC. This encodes CASSSLPPDEQYF.

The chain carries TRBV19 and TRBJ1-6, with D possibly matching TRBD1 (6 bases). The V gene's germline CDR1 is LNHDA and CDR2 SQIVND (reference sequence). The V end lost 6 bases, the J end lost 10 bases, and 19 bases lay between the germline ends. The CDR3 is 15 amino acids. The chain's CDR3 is CASRDVTGLESPLHF. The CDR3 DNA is TGTGCCAGTAGGGACGTAACAGGGTTGGAATCACCCCTCCACTTT.

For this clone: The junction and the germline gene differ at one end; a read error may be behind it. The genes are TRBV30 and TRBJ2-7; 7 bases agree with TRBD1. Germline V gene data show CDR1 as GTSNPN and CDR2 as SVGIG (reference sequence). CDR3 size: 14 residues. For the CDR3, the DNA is TGTGCCTGGAGTGTAGAGGGGCTCGCGACAGGGAGATCCTTC. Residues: CAWSVEGLATGRSF.

This CDR3 is CASRGTDLLNEKLFF. CDR3 bases: TGTGCCAGCAGAGGGACAGACCTACTTAATGAAAAACTGTTTTTT. The V and J genes are TRBV28 and TRBJ1-4; the match to TRBD1 covers 7 bases. J was trimmed by 4 bases and V by 6 bases; bases with no gene match: 8. Germline CDR1 reads MDHEN; CDR2 reads SYDVKM. This CDR3 is built from 15 residues. The full variable domain, rest sourced from reference TRBV28 and TRBJ1-4, is DVKVTQSSRYLVKRTGEKVFLECVQDMDHENMFWYRQDPGLGLRLIYFSYDVKMKEKGDIPEGYSVSREKKERFSLILESASTNQTSMYLCASRGTDLLNEKLFFGSGTQLSVL.